A single sample is the source of the 20 T cell receptor beta chains below, sequenced in a study of Tregs in tolerant kidney transplant recipients. Here immunoSEQ multiplex PCR was the method, and the copy in TCRdb shows in-frame clones only, minus some. Of about 240,000 clones listed, around 82% are singletons. The sample consisted of CD4+ T cells from blood. The receptors come from a human donor in good health.

V gene TRBV5-8 combines with J gene TRBJ1-3; 8 nucleotides line up with TRBD1. This CDR3 is built from 15 residues. Germline-derived CDR1 and CDR2 are SGHTS and YDEGEE. Losses at the gene ends were 3 bases for V and 4 bases for J; bases not matched to a gene: 6. Here the CDR3 DNA reads TGTGCCAGCAGCTCCCGACAGGGGCCAGGAAACACCATATATTTT. This sequence encodes CASSSRQGPGNTIYF.

V gene TRBV7-6 combines with J gene TRBJ1-1, with D possibly being TRBD1 (5 bases). V dropped 4 bases and J dropped 3 bases, with 12 bases sitting between them. The CDR3 sequence is 14 residues long. Germline-derived CDR1 and CDR2 are SGHVS and FNYEAQ. The CDR3 bases are TGTGCCAGCAGCTGGGGACGAGGGGACACTGAAGCTTTCTTT. Translating gives CASSWGRGDTEAFF. The full variable domain, rest sourced from reference TRBV7-6 and TRBJ1-1, is GAGVSQSPRYKVTKRGQDVALRCDPISGHVSLYWYRQALGQGPEFLTYFNYEAQQDKSGLPNDRFSAERPEGSISTLTIQRTEQRDSAMYRCASSWGRGDTEAFFGQGTRLTVV.

This clone turned up a few times. The chain employs TRBV5-1 and TRBJ2-3, with D uncertain. Germline V gene lookup returns CDR1 SGHRS and CDR2 YFSETQ. Trimming pared 0 bases from V and 4 bases from J, leaving 3 bases between. This CDR3 spans 12 amino acids. CDR3 nucleotide sequence: TGCGCCAGCAGCTTGGAATCAGATACGCAGTATTTT. Amino acid sequence: CASSLESDTQYF.

The J gene is TRBJ2-1, the V gene TRBV2; D tentatively fits TRBD1 or TRBD2 (5 bases each). Germline V gene data show CDR1 as SNHLY and CDR2 as FYNNEI. This CDR3 region has 11 residues. V gave up 8 bases and J gave up 13 bases, with 15 bases separating them. This CDR3 is CASSGEGEQFF. CDR3 nucleotide sequence: TGTGCCAGCTCCGGGGAAGGGGAACAGTTCTTC.

This clone was counted a few times. The J gene is TRBJ2-3, the V gene TRBV2, with D perhaps matching TRBD1 or TRBD2 (5 bases each). The CDR3 runs to 13 residues. V lost 5 bases and J lost 7, with 13 bases in between. Germline-derived CDR1 and CDR2 are SNHLY and FYNNEI. The CDR3 coding sequence is TGTGCCAGCAGTCCCGATGAGGGACATACGCAGTATTTT. Translating gives CASSPDEGHTQYF.

The rearrangement links TRBV7-2 to TRBJ2-1, with a possible D match to TRBD2 (5 bases). Per the germline V gene, CDR1 is SGHTA and CDR2 is FQGNSA. The CDR3 totals 14 residues. V dropped 3 bases and J dropped 8 bases, with 14 bases sitting between them. The CDR3 DNA is TGTGCCAGCAGCTTCGGGAATTCATTCGATGAGCAGTTCTTC. Translation: CASSFGNSFDEQFF.

This clone turned up a few times. The genes are TRBV11-2 and TRBJ2-7; a weak D match, TRBD2 (6 bases). The ends were cut back, 7 bases at V and 0 bases at J, with 16 bases in the middle. Looked up from germline, CDR1 is SGHAT and CDR2 is FQNNGV. The CDR3 is 15 residues long. Here the CDR3 reads CASTLGGSLSYEQYF. CDR3 DNA sequence: TGTGCCAGCACCCTGGGAGGATCCCTCTCCTACGAGCAGTACTTC.

The chain uses TRBV27 and TRBJ2-3, with TRBD2 identical over 11 bases. CDR1 is MNHEY and CDR2 is SMNVEV in the germline V gene (reference sequence). J lost 0 bases, V lost 5 bases, and 7 bases had no gene match. The CDR3 has 17 amino acids. CDR3 sequence reads: CASSPARLAGSTDTQYF. CDR3 nucleotide sequence: TGTGCCAGCAGTCCCGCCCGACTAGCGGGAAGCACAGATACGCAGTATTTT.

V gene TRBV30 combines with J gene TRBJ2-1, with a weak D call TRBD2 (6 bases). Per germline, CDR1 GTSNPN and CDR2 SVGIG (reference sequence). Between the trimmed V and J ends, which lost 3 bases and 9 bases, there was a span of 18 bases. The CDR3 contains 14 residues. CDR3 in amino acids: CAWSGVGGRSEQFF. The CDR3 nucleotides are TGTGCCTGGAGCGGGGTCGGGGGTCGTAGTGAGCAGTTCTTC. The full variable domain, rest sourced from reference TRBV30 and TRBJ2-1, is SQTIHQWPATLVQPVGSPLSLECTVEGTSNPNLYWYRQAAGRGLQLLFYSVGIGQISSEVPQNLSASRPQDRQFILSSKKLLLSDSGFYLCAWSGVGGRSEQFFGPGTRLTVL.

This sequence joins TRBV11-3 and TRBJ2-3, with TRBD2 matching 14 bases. Germline V CDR1 and CDR2: SGHNT, YENEEA. This CDR3 contains 20 residues. V was clipped by 5 bases and J by 0 bases; unmatched bases: 13. The CDR3 bases are TGTGCCAGCAGCCAACCGGGACTAGCGGGAGCCGGCGTTAGCACAGATACGCAGTATTTT. It encodes CASSQPGLAGAGVSTDTQYF.

J is TRBJ1-5 and V is TRBV19; no reliable D call. Germline CDR1 reads LNHDA; CDR2 reads SQIVND (reference sequence). The CDR3 spans 13 residues. V was pared by 5 bases and J by 6 bases, with 11 bases between. The CDR3 loop is CASSPGRVQPQHF. The CDR3 nucleotides are TGTGCCAGTAGTCCCGGTAGGGTTCAGCCCCAGCATTTT.

This clone was seen a few times. The chain recombines TRBV6-1 with TRBJ1-2, with a possible D match to TRBD1 (5 bases). Germline CDR1 reads MNHNS; CDR2 reads SASEGT. The CDR3 length is 16 residues. Trimming took off 1 base at V and 6 bases at J, with 18 bases between the two ends. The CDR3 loop is CASSEGPLWQGHGYTF. CDR3 DNA sequence: TGTGCCAGCAGTGAAGGCCCCCTATGGCAGGGACATGGCTACACCTTC.

This chain uses TRBV27 with TRBJ1-5, with 9 bases identical to TRBD1. The junction had 12 bases not matched to a gene; V was cut back by 4 bases and J by 2 bases. CDR1 MNHEY and CDR2 SMNVEV come from the germline V gene (reference sequence). CDR3 size: 18 residues. CDR3 DNA: TGTGCCAGCAGTTCGGGGACAGGGTTTGAGGGGCGCAATCAGCCCCAGCATTTT. Translation: CASSSGTGFEGRNQPQHF.

The chain links TRBV6-1 to TRBJ1-2, with D maybe TRBD1 (5 bases). There are 15 residues in the CDR3. V dropped 7 bases and J dropped 4 bases, with 19 bases sitting between them. The germline gives CDR1 MNHNS, CDR2 SASEGT. The DNA of the CDR3 is TGTGCCAGCACTCTTCGGACCGGGACGGTCTATGGCTACACCTTC. It translates to CASTLRTGTVYGYTF.

This rearrangement joins TRBV5-1 to TRBJ2-7; D may be TRBD1 (6 bases). Trimming cost V 0 bases and J 0 bases, with 10 bases left between them. Germline V CDR1 and CDR2: SGHRS, YFSETQ. The CDR3 runs 15 residues. CDR3 sequence reads: CASSLAQQGSYEQYF. DNA for the CDR3: TGCGCCAGCAGCTTGGCCCAACAGGGCTCCTACGAGCAGTACTTC.

V is TRBV6-5 and J is TRBJ2-4; 10 nucleotides line up with TRBD1. Germline assignment: CDR1 MNHEY and CDR2 SVGAGI. J was trimmed by 7 bases and V by 6 bases; bases with no gene match: 9. This CDR3 is 15 amino acids long. The CDR3 region is CASSRDRGQRNIQYF. The CDR3, as DNA: TGTGCCAGCAGCCGGGACAGGGGACAAAGGAACATTCAGTACTTC.

This clone has a handful of counts. The chain links TRBV2 to TRBJ2-7; TRBD2 matches 8 bases. The trim removed 5 bases at V and 6 bases at J, leaving 12 bases unmatched. CDR3 size: 15 residues. Per the germline V gene, CDR1 is SNHLY and CDR2 is FYNNEI. CDR3 in amino acids: CASSQSAGGPLEQYF. In DNA, the CDR3 is TGTGCCAGCAGTCAATCGGCGGGAGGCCCGCTCGAGCAGTACTTC.

V usage is TRBV5-1 and J usage is TRBJ2-1, with 10 nucleotides matching TRBD1. Losses at the gene ends were 0 bases for V and 5 bases for J; bases not matched to a gene: 5. The CDR3 extends over 16 amino acids. CDR1 is SGHRS, CDR2 YFSETQ, per germline. The CDR3 nucleotides read TGCGCCAGCAGCTTGGCCGGGACAGGGGTTCACAATGAGCAGTTCTTC. Residues: CASSLAGTGVHNEQFF.

The V and J genes are TRBV9 and TRBJ2-3; 8 nucleotides match TRBD1. CDR1 SGDLS and CDR2 YYNGEE come from the germline V gene. The CDR3 spans 18 residues. V lost 3 bases to trimming and J lost 0 bases; unmatched junction nucleotides: 12. CDR3 sequence: CASSAPQGQGLSTDTQYF. The DNA for the CDR3 is TGTGCCAGCAGCGCACCCCAAGGACAGGGATTAAGCACAGATACGCAGTATTTT.

V usage is TRBV2 and J usage is TRBJ1-6; D possibly corresponds to TRBD1 (6 bases). Germline CDR1 SNHLY, CDR2 FYNNEI. This CDR3 contains 13 residues. V was clipped by 6 bases and J by 5 bases, with 8 bases between them. DNA of the CDR3: TGTGCCAGCAGGGCAGGGGATAATTCACCCCTCCACTTT. Protein sequence: CASRAGDNSPLHF.